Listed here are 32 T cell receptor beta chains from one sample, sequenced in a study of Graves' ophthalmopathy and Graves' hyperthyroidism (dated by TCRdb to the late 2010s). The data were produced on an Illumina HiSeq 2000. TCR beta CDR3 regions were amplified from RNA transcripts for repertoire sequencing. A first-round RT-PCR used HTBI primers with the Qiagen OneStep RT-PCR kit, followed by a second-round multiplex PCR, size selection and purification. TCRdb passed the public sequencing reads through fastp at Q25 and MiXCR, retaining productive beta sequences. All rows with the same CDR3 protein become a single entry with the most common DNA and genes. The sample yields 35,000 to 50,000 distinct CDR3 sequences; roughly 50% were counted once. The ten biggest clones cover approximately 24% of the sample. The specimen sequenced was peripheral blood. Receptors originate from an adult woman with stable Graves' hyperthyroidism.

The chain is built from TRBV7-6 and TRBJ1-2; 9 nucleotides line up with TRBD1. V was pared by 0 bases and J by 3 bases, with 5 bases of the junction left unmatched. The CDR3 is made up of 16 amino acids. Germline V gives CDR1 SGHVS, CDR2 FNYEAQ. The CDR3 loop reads CASSLATGGKDYGYTF. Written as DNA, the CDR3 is TGTGCCAGCAGCTTAGCCACAGGGGGCAAAGACTATGGCTACACCTTC. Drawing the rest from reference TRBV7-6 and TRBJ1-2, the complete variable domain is GAGVSQSPRYKVTKRGQDVALRCDPISGHVSLYWYRQALGQGPEFLTYFNYEAQQDKSGLPNDRFSAERPEGSISTLTIQRTEQRDSAMYRCASSLATGGKDYGYTFGSGTRLTVV.

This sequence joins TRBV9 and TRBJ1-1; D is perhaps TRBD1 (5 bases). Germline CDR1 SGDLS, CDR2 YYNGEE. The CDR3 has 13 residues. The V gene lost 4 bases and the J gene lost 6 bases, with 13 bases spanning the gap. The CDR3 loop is CASSLHLGAEAFF. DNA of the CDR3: TGTGCCAGCAGCCTCCACCTAGGGGCTGAAGCTTTCTTT.

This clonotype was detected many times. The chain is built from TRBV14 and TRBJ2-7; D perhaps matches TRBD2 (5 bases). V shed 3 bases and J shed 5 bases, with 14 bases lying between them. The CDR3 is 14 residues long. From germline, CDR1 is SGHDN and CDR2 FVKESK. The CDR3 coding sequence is TGTGCCAGCAGCCAGCTAGCCCATCTGGACGAGCAGTACTTC. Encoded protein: CASSQLAHLDEQYF.

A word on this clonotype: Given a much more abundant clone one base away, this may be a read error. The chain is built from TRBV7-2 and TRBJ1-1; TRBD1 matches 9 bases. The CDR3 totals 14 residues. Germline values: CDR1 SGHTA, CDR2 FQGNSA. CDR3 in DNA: TGTGCCAGCAGCTCCGGGACAGGGTTCACTAAAGCTTTCTTT. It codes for CASSSGTGFTKAFF.

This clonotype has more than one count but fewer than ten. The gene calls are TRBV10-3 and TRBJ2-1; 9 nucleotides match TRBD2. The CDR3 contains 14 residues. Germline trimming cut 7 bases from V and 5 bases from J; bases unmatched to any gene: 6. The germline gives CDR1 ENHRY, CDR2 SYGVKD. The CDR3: CAITGTSLNNEQFF. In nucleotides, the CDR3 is TGTGCCATCACCGGGACTAGCCTGAACAATGAGCAGTTCTTC.

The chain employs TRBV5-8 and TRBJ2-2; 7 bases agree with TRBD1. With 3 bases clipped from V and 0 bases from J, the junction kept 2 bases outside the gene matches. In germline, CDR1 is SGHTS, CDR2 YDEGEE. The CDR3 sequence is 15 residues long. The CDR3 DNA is TGTGCCAGCAGCTATGGGACAGCGAACACCGGGGAGCTGTTTTTT. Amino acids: CASSYGTANTGELFF.

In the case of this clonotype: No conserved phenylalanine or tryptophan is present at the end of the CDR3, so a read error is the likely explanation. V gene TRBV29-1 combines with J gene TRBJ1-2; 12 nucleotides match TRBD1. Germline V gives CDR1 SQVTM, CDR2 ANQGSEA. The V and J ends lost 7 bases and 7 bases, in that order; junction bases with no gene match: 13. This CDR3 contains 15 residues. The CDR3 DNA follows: TGCAGCGCTAGGTCCGGGACAGGGGGCGCATCTGGCTACACCTCC. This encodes CSARSGTGGASGYTS.

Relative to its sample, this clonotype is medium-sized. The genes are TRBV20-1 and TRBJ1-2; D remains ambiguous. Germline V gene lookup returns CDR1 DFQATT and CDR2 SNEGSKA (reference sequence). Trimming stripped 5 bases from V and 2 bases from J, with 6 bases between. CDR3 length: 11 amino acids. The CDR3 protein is CSAGENYGYTF. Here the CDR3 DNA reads TGCAGTGCTGGGGAGAACTATGGCTACACCTTC.

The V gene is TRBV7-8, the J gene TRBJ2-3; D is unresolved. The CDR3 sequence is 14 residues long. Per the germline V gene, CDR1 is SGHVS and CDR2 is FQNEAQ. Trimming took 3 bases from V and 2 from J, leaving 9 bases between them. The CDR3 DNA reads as TGTGCCAGCAGCTTCAGTGCGGACACAGATACGCAGTATTTT. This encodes CASSFSADTDTQYF. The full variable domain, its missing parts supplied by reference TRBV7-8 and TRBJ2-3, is GAGVSQSPRYKVAKRGQDVALRCDPISGHVSLFWYQQALGQGPEFLTYFQNEAQLDKSGLPSDRFFAERPEGSVSTLKIQRTQQEDSAVYLCASSFSADTDTQYFGPGTRLTVL.

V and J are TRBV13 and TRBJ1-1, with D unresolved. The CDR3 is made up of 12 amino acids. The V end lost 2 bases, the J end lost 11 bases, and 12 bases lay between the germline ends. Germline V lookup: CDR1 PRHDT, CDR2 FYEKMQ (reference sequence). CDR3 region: CASSLSVNGAFF. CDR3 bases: TGTGCCAGCAGCTTATCAGTGAATGGGGCTTTCTTT.

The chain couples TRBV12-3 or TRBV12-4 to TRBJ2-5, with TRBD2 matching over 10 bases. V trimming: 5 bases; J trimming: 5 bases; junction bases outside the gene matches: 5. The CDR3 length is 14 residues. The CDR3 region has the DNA TGTGCCAGCAGTCCCGGGACTAGCGTGGAGACCCAGTACTTC. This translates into CASSPGTSVETQYF.

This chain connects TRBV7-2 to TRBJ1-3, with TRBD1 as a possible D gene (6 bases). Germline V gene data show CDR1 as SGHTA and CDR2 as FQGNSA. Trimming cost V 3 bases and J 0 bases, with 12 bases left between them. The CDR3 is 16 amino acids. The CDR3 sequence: CASSFPGAHSGNTIYF. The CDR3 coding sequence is TGTGCCAGCAGCTTCCCAGGGGCCCACTCTGGAAACACCATATATTTT.

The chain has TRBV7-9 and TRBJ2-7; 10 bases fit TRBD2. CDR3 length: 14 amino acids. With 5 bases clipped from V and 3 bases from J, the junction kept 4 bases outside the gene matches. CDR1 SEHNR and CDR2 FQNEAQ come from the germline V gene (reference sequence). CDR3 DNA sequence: TGTGCCAGCAGCCAGGGACTAGCGTACTACGAGCAGTACTTC. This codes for CASSQGLAYYEQYF.

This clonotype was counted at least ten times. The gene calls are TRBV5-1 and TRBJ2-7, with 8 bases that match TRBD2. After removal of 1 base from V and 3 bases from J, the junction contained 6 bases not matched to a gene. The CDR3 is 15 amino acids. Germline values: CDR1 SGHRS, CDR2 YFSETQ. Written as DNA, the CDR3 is TGCGCCAGCAGCTTGAGGGCAGCGGGAGACTACGAGCAGTACTTC. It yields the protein CASSLRAAGDYEQYF.

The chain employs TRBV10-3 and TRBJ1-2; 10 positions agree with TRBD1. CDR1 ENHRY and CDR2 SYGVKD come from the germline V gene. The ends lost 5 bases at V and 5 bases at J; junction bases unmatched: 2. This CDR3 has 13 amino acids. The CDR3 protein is CAISQDRGYGYTF. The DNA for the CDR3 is TGTGCCATCAGTCAGGACAGGGGGTATGGCTACACCTTC.

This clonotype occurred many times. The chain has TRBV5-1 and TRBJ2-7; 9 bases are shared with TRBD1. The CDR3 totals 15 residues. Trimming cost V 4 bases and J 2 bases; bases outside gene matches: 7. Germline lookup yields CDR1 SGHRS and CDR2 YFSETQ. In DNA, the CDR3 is TGCGCCAGCAGCGGGACAGGGCCATCGACCTACGAGCAGTACTTC. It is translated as CASSGTGPSTYEQYF.

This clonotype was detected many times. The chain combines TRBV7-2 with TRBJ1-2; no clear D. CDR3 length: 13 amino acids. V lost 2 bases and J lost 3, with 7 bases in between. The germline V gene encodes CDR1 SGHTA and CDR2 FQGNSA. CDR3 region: CASSLKADYGYTF. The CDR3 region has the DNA TGTGCCAGCAGCTTAAAGGCAGACTATGGCTACACCTTC.

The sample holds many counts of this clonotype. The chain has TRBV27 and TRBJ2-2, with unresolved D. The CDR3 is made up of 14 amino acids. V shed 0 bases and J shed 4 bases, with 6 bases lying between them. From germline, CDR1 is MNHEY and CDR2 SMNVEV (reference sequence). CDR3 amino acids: CASSLSRSTGELFF. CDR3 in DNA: TGTGCCAGCAGTTTATCGAGGAGCACCGGGGAGCTGTTTTTT.

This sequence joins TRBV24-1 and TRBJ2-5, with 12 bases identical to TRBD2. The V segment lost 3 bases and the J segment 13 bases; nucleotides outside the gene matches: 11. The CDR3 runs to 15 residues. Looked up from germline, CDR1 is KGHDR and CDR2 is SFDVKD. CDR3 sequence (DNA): TGTGCCACCAGTGATGCGACTAGCGGGAGTGGGGGCTGGTACTTC. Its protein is CATSDATSGSGGWYF.

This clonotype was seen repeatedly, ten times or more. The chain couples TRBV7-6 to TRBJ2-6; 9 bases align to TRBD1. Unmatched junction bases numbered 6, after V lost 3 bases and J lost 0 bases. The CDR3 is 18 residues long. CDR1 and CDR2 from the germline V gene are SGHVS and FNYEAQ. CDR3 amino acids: CASSFPPGQGSGANVLTF. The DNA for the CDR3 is TGTGCCAGCAGCTTTCCCCCGGGACAGGGCTCTGGGGCCAACGTCCTGACTTTC.

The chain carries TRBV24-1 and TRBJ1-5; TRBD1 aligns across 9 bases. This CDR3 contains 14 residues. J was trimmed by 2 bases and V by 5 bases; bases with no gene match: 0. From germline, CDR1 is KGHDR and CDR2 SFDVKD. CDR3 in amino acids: CATSGTGGNQPQHF. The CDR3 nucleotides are TGTGCCACCAGTGGGACAGGGGGCAATCAGCCCCAGCATTTT.

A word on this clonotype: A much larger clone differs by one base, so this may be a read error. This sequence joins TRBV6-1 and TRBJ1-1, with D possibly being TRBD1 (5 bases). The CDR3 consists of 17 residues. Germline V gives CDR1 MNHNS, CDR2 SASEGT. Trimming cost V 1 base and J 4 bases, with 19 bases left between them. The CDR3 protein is CASSEGPGGTGSTEAFF. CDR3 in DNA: TGTGCCAGCAGTGAAGGGCCGGGCGGGACGGGGAGCACTGAAGCTTTCTTT.

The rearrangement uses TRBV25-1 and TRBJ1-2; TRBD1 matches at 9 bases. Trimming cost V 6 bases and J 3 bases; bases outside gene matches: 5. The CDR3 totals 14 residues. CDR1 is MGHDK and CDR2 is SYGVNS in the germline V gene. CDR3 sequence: CASRTGGKDYGYTF. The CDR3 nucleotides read TGTGCCAGCAGAACAGGGGGCAAAGACTATGGCTACACCTTC.

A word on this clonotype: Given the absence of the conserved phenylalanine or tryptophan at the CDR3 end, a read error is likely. CDR3 in amino acids: CASSSGLAGPRQYL. The CDR3 DNA reads TGTGCCAGCAGCTCCGGACTAGCGGGACCACGGCAGTACCTC. V is TRBV7-3 and J is TRBJ2-7; 12 positions agree with TRBD2. Trimming removed 4 bases from V and 9 bases from J; junction bases left unmatched: 7. The CDR3 consists of 14 residues. From germline, CDR1 is SGHTA and CDR2 FQGTGA.

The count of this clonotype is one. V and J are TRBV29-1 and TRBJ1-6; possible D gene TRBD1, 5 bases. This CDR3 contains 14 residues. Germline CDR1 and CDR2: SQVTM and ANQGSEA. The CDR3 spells CSAEGFSYNSPLHF. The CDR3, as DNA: TGCAGTGCCGAGGGGTTCTCCTATAATTCACCCCTCCACTTT.

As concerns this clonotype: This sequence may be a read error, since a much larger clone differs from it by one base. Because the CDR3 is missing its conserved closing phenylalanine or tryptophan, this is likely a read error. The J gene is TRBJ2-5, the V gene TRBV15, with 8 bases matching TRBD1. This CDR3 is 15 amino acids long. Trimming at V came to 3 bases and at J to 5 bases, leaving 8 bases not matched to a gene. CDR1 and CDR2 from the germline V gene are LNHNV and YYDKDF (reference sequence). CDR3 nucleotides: TGTGCCACCAGCAGGCCGGACAGGGCGGGGGAGACCCAGTACTCC. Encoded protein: CATSRPDRAGETQYS.

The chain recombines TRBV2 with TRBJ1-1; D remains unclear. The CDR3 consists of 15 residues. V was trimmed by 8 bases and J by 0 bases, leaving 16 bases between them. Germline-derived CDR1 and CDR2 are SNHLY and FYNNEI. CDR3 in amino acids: CASPGGRSLNTEAFF. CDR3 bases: TGTGCCAGCCCTGGTGGCAGGTCCTTGAACACTGAAGCTTTCTTT.

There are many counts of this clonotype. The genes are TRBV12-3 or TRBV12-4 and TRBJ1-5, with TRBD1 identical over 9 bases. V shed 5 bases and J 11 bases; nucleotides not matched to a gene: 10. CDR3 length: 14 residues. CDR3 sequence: CASSIQTGGWAQHF. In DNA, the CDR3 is TGTGCCAGCAGTATCCAAACAGGGGGCTGGGCCCAGCATTTT.

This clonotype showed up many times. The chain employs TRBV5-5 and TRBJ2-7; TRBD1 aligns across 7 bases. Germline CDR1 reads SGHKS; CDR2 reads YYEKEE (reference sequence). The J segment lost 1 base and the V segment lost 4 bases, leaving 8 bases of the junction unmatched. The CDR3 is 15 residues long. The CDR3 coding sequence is TGTGCCAGCAGCCTCCGACCGACAGGGTCCTACGAGCAGTACTTC. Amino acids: CASSLRPTGSYEQYF.

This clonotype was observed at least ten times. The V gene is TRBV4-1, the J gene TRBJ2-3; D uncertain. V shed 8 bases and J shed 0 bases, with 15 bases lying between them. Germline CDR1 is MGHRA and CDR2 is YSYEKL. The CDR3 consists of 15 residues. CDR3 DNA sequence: TGCGCCAGCGACCAAGGGTCAGCTAGCACAGATACGCAGTATTTT. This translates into CASDQGSASTDTQYF.

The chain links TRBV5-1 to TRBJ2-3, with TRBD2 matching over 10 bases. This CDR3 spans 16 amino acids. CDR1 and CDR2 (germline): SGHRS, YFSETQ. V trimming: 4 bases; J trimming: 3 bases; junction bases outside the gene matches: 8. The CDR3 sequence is CASSAGTSALTDTQYF. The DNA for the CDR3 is TGCGCCAGCAGCGCCGGGACTAGCGCGCTGACAGATACGCAGTATTTT. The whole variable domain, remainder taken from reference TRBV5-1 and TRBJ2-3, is KAGVTQTPRYLIKTRGQQVTLSCSPISGHRSVSWYQQTPGQGLQFLFEYFSETQRNKGNFPGRFSGRQFSNSRSEMNVSTLELGDSALYLCASSAGTSALTDTQYFGPGTRLTVL.

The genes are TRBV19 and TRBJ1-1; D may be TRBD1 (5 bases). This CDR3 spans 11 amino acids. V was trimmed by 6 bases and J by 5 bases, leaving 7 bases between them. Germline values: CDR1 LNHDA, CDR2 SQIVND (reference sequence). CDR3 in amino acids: CASRRQTEAFF. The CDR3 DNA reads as TGTGCCAGTAGGAGACAGACTGAAGCTTTCTTT.